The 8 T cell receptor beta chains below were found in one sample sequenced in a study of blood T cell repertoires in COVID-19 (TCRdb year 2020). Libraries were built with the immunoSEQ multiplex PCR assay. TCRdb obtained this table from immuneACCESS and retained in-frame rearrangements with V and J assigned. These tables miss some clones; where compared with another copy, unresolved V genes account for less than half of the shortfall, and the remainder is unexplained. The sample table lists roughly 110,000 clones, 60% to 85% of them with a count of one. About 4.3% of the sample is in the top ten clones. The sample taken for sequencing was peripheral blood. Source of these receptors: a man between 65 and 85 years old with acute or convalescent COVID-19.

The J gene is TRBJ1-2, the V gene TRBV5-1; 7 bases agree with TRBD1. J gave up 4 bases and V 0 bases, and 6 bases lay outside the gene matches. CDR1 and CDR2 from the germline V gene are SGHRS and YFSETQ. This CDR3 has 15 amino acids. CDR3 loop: CASSLVRQGSYGYTF. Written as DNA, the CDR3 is TGCGCCAGCAGCTTGGTCCGACAGGGTAGCTATGGCTACACCTTC.

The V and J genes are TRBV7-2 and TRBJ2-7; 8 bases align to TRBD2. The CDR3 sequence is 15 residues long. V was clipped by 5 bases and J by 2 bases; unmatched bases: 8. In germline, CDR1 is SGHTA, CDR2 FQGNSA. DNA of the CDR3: TGTGCCAGCAGCACCACGGGGGGGCCAACCTACGAGCAGTACTTC. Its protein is CASSTTGGPTYEQYF.

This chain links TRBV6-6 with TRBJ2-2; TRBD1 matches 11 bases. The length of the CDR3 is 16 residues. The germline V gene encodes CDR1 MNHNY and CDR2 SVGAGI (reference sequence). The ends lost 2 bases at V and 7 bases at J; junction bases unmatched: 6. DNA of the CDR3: TGTGCCAGCAGTTACGGGACAGGGGGTTTGGGCGGGGAGCTGTTTTTT. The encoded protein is CASSYGTGGLGGELFF.

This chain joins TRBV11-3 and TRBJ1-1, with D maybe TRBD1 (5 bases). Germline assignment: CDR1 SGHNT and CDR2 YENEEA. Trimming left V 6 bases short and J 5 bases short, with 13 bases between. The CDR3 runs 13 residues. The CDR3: CASSQGGETEAFF. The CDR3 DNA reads TGTGCCAGCAGTCAAGGAGGGGAGACTGAAGCTTTCTTT.

DNA for the CDR3: TGTGCCAGCAGCTTATTCGGGGGTCCCCCGGAGCAGTACTTC. This encodes CASSLFGGPPEQYF. This chain links TRBV7-2 with TRBJ2-7; possibly TRBD2 for D (6 bases). Germline V gene data show CDR1 as SGHTA and CDR2 as FQGNSA. The CDR3 totals 14 residues. V lost 2 bases and J 7 bases, leaving 15 bases between the germline ends.

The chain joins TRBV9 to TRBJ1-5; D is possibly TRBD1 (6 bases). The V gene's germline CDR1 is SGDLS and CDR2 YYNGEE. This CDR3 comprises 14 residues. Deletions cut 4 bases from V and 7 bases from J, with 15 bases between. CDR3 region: CASSQWGGGQPQHF. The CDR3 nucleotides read TGTGCCAGCAGCCAGTGGGGGGGCGGACAGCCCCAGCATTTT.

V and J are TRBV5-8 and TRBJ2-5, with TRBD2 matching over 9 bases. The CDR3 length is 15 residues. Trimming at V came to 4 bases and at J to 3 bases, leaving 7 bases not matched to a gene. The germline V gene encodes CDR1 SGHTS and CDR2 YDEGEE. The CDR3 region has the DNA TGTGCCAGCAGCCGGGCGGGGGGGACTAAAGAGACCCAGTACTTC. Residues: CASSRAGGTKETQYF.

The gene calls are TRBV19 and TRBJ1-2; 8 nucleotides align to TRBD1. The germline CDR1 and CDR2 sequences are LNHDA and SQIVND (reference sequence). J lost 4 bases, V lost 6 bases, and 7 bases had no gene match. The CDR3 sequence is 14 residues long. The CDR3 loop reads CASRPGQASYGYTF. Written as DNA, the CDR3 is TGTGCCAGTAGGCCGGGACAGGCGTCCTATGGCTACACCTTC.